Listed below are T cell receptor beta chains from one sample, sequenced in a study of blood T cell repertoires in COVID-19. Profiling relied on immunoSEQ multiplex PCR, and the TCRdb table lists in-frame clones only, not all of them. The sample lists nearly 350,000 clones; around nine tenths were seen once. Sequencing was performed on peripheral blood. The receptors come from a woman aged 70 to 79 with COVID-19, enrolled during active disease. Both conserved end residues are part of each CDR3. Fields, in order: D gene, V gene, clone size, J gene, CDR3 protein, CDR3 DNA. The D gene is left open where the match is weak. A row's size may be missing; if present it is once, few, many or a size class.

D: .; V: TRBV21-1; size: .; J: TRBJ1-4; CDR3: CASTTGIHEKLFF; DNA: TGTGCCAGCACCACGGGGATCCACGAAAAACTGTTTTTT
D: .; V: TRBV3-1/TRBV3-2; size: .; J: TRBJ1-1; CDR3: CASSQAAAKNTEAFF; DNA: TGTGCCAGCAGCCAAGCCGCGGCCAAGAACACTGAAGCTTTCTTT
D: .; V: TRBV9; size: .; J: TRBJ1-6; CDR3: CASSEQSNNSPLHF; DNA: TGTGCCAGCAGCGAACAGAGCAATAATTCACCCCTCCACTTT
D: TRBD1; V: TRBV24-1; size: once; J: TRBJ1-5; CDR3: CATSDSGTGDNQPQHF; DNA: TGTGCCACCAGTGATTCCGGGACAGGGGATAATCAGCCCCAGCATTTT
D: .; V: TRBV18; size: .; J: TRBJ1-5; CDR3: CASSPRRVKTGPDDQPQHF; DNA: TGTGCCAGCTCACCTAGAAGGGTCAAGACAGGCCCCGACGATCAGCCCCAGCATTTT
D: .; V: TRBV24-1; size: once; J: TRBJ1-5; CDR3: CATYRDQPQHF; DNA: TGTGCCACCTACAGGGATCAGCCCCAGCATTTT
D: TRBD1; V: TRBV24-1; size: once; J: TRBJ1-1; CDR3: CAIGQGGTEAFF; DNA: TGTGCCATCGGACAGGGAGGCACTGAAGCTTTCTTT
D: .; V: TRBV5-1; size: .; J: TRBJ1-6; CDR3: CASSLSGEERNSPLHF; DNA: TGCGCCAGCAGCTTATCCGGGGAGGAGAGGAATTCACCCCTCCACTTT
D: TRBD1; V: TRBV10-3; size: .; J: TRBJ1-1; CDR3: CAISQGGTEAFF; DNA: TGTGCCATCAGTCAGGGGGGAACTGAAGCTTTCTTT
D: TRBD2; V: TRBV7-6; size: .; J: TRBJ2-1; CDR3: CASSVTLGLAGGPINEQFF; DNA: TGTGCCAGCAGCGTAACCCTCGGACTAGCGGGGGGACCTATCAATGAGCAGTTCTTC
D: .; V: TRBV3-1/TRBV3-2; size: few; J: TRBJ2-7; CDR3: CASRDERRGYEQYF; DNA: TGTGCCAGCAGGGACGAGAGGCGGGGATACGAGCAGTACTTC